This is a list of T cell receptor beta chains from one sample in a study of T cells in Graves' hyperthyroidism and ophthalmopathy. From the multiplex PCR reads, TCRdb called clonotypes with MiXCR, one entry per CDR3 protein. The data contain roughly 400,000 distinct CDR3 sequences, 25% of them singletons. The sample consisted of blood. The receptors derive from a man between 45 and 60 years old with Graves' hyperthyroidism. Each CDR3 is given with its conserved first and last residue. D genes are given only for firm matches. Not every row has a clone size; where given, it reads once, few, many or a size class.

TGTGCCAGTAACGAGAGGGGGCTCGATCAGCCCCAGCATTTT,CASNERGLDQPQHF,TRBJ1-5,TRBD1,TRBV19,NA
TGTGCCAGCAGGGGGGGTTCTAGTACGAACACCGGGGAGCTGTTTTTT,CASRGGSSTNTGELFF,TRBJ2-2,NA,TRBV7-8,NA
TGCAGTGCTAGAGGGCAACGGATAGCGGGAGGCCCCTCCTACGAGCAGTACTTC,CSARGQRIAGGPSYEQYF,TRBJ2-7,TRBD2,TRBV20-1,NA
TGTGCCAGCAGTGAAGCGACGACTAGCGGGGGCGAGCAGTACTTC,CASSEATTSGGEQYF,TRBJ2-7,TRBD2,TRBV6-1,few
TGCAGTGCGCACCTAGCGGGGGACTACAATGAGCAGTTCTTC,CSAHLAGDYNEQFF,TRBJ2-1,TRBD2,TRBV20-1,few
TGCGCCAGCAGCGATTATAGCGGGAGGGCCTACAATGAGCAGTTCTTC,CASSDYSGRAYNEQFF,TRBJ2-1,TRBD2,TRBV7-2,few
TGCAGCGTTACCTACAGGGGGCTAGGAGAGACCCAGTACTTC,CSVTYRGLGETQYF,TRBJ2-5,TRBD1,TRBV29-1,few
TGTGCCAGCAGCCAAGGAGTCCTTCCGGAGCTGTTTTTT,CASSQGVLPELFF,TRBJ2-2,NA,TRBV4-2,NA
TGCAGTGCTAGTCTAGTTGTGTCTCAAAACATTCAGTACTTC,CSASLVVSQNIQYF,TRBJ2-4,NA,TRBV20-1,few
TGTGCCAGCAGTGATAAACGTTTCGGCGAGCAGTACTTC,CASSDKRFGEQYF,TRBJ2-7,NA,TRBV2,many
TGTGCCAGCAGTTTGGGACAGGGGGCCACCCTGTACTTC,CASSLGQGATLYF,TRBJ2-5,TRBD1,TRBV27,NA
TGTGCCAGCAGCCAAGTGCTAGGAGCTATCACAGATACGCAGTATTTT,CASSQVLGAITDTQYF,TRBJ2-3,NA,TRBV3-1,many
TGTGCCAGCACCTCATCCGGGACAGACTTTTTTAACTATGGCTACACCTTC,CASTSSGTDFFNYGYTF,TRBJ1-2,TRBD1,TRBV2,NA
TGTGCCAGCAGCTCACCGGCGGAGTACTACGAGCAGTACTTC,CASSSPAEYYEQYF,TRBJ2-7,NA,TRBV5-4,NA
TGTGCCATCAGTGTAGGGAACACTGAAGCTTTCTTT,CAISVGNTEAFF,TRBJ1-1,NA,TRBV10-3,many
TGTGCCAGCAGCTTATGGGGGGACAGGTACGACAATGAGCAGTTCTTC,CASSLWGDRYDNEQFF,TRBJ2-1,TRBD1,TRBV7-6,few
TGTGCCAGCACCCTTTCGGGGGGCCCCTACGAGCAGTACTTC,CASTLSGGPYEQYF,TRBJ2-7,NA,TRBV28,NA
TGTGCCACCAGTGACCCTACGGGGGACCTCACAGATACGCAGTATTTT,CATSDPTGDLTDTQYF,TRBJ2-3,NA,TRBV24-1,NA
TGTGCCAGCAGCTTAGCCGGACAGAACTATGGCTACACCTTC,CASSLAGQNYGYTF,TRBJ1-2,NA,TRBV7-8,many
TGCAGTGCTGGGCCCAACGGAGGTGAAAAACTGTTTTTT,CSAGPNGGEKLFF,TRBJ1-4,NA,TRBV20-1,few
TGTGCCAGCAGTGAAATCCAGGGGCGCGACTATGGCTACACCTTC,CASSEIQGRDYGYTF,TRBJ1-2,NA,TRBV2,NA
TGTGCCAGCAGCGAGCTAGGCAGGGATGACAATGAGCAGTTCTTC,CASSELGRDDNEQFF,TRBJ2-1,NA,TRBV5-6,NA
TGCAGTGCCCCGGGACAGACTAACTATGGCTACACCTTC,CSAPGQTNYGYTF,TRBJ1-2,TRBD1,TRBV20-1,NA
TGTGCCAGTAGCCAAGATGGACTCCGCACTGAAGCTTTCTTT,CASSQDGLRTEAFF,TRBJ1-1,NA,TRBV19,NA
TGTGCCAGCAGTCCGGGACAGGGGCTACGCGGGACCCGGTACTTC,CASSPGQGLRGTRYF,TRBJ2-5,TRBD1,TRBV12-3/TRBV12-4,NA
TGTGCCACCAGTGATGCAACTAGCGGACTCTACAATGAGCAGTTCTTC,CATSDATSGLYNEQFF,TRBJ2-1,TRBD2,TRBV24-1,NA
TGTGCCAGCCACCGTGGGACGCTGACCTACGAGCAGTACTTC,CASHRGTLTYEQYF,TRBJ2-7,NA,TRBV6-8,few
TGTGCCAGCAGCAATCGACAGCTGACCACCGGGGAGCTGTTTTTT,CASSNRQLTTGELFF,TRBJ2-2,NA,TRBV6-2/TRBV6-3,NA
TGTGCCAGCAGTGTGATGGCTCGCGTTGAAGCTTTCTTT,CASSVMARVEAFF,TRBJ1-1,NA,TRBV6-1,few
TGTGCCAGCAGTTACGGAGGAGCGGGAGTCTACGAGCAGTACTTC,CASSYGGAGVYEQYF,TRBJ2-7,TRBD2,TRBV6-2/TRBV6-3,few
TGCGCCAGCAGCTTGGGACTAGAACTGGTTAATGAGCAGTTCTTC,CASSLGLELVNEQFF,TRBJ2-1,NA,TRBV5-1,NA
TGTGCCAGCAGCTTAAACTACAATGAGCAGTTCTTC,CASSLNYNEQFF,TRBJ2-1,NA,TRBV7-8,many
TGCGCCAGCAGCCAAGATGGCGGACTAGCGGGAGGGCCGCGTCTGGCCGAGCAGTACTTC,CASSQDGGLAGGPRLAEQYF,TRBJ2-7,TRBD2,TRBV7-3,NA
TGTGCCTGGGGGGACAGGGGTGGGGAGCTGTTTTTT,CAWGDRGGELFF,TRBJ2-2,TRBD1,TRBV30,NA
TGTGCCAGCAGTTCGCCCTGGACCGGAGGCACTGAAGCTTTCTTT,CASSSPWTGGTEAFF,TRBJ1-1,NA,TRBV27,many
TGCGCCAGCAGCATTAACAGGGGGAACACTGAAGCTTTCTTT,CASSINRGNTEAFF,TRBJ1-1,TRBD1,TRBV4-1,NA
TGTGCCAGCAGCTTAAGTTTGGGACAAGATACGCAGTATTTT,CASSLSLGQDTQYF,TRBJ2-3,NA,TRBV7-3,NA
TGTGCCAGCAGTTTGAAGGAAGAGACCCAGTACTTC,CASSLKEETQYF,TRBJ2-5,NA,TRBV12-3/TRBV12-4,many
TGCGCCAGCAGTGACCCGACACAGGGTTTCCAAGAGACCCAGTACTTC,CASSDPTQGFQETQYF,TRBJ2-5,NA,TRBV10-2,NA
TGCAGTGCTTCCTCCTCCGGGGCGCCGACCCGCACAGATACGCAGTATTTT,CSASSSGAPTRTDTQYF,TRBJ2-3,NA,TRBV20-1,many
TGTGCCAGCAGTTTTTATACGAACACCGGGGAGCTGTTTTTT,CASSFYTNTGELFF,TRBJ2-2,NA,TRBV28,few
TGTGCCAGCAGTTTAAGGCTGGGGACGACCTATGGCTACACCTTC,CASSLRLGTTYGYTF,TRBJ1-2,NA,TRBV27,NA
TGTGCCAGCAGATCGTGGGACAGATCCTATGGCTACACCTTC,CASRSWDRSYGYTF,TRBJ1-2,TRBD1,TRBV3-1,NA
TGTGCCACCAGTGACCAGGGGGGAAGGGATGAGCAGTTCTTC,CATSDQGGRDEQFF,TRBJ2-1,NA,TRBV24-1,NA
TGTGCCAGCAGCTTTAACGGGGACCATGAGAGCGAGCAGTACTTC,CASSFNGDHESEQYF,TRBJ2-7,NA,TRBV11-1,many
TGCGCCAGCAGCCACTCGGGACAGTTGAGCTCCTACAATGAGCAGTTCTTC,CASSHSGQLSSYNEQFF,TRBJ2-1,TRBD1,TRBV5-1,few
TGTGCCAGCAGTTTACGAGGGCTGGGCACAGATACGCAGTATTTT,CASSLRGLGTDTQYF,TRBJ2-3,NA,TRBV12-3/TRBV12-4,many
TGCGCCAGCAGCCTGCGGGACAGGGCCACTGAAGCTTTCTTT,CASSLRDRATEAFF,TRBJ1-1,TRBD1,TRBV5-1,few
TGTGCCAGCAGCCCTTTGGGGGGCATAACCTACGAGCAGTACTTC,CASSPLGGITYEQYF,TRBJ2-7,NA,TRBV28,many
TGTGCCAGTAGTCTGAACCGGGACTCATTCTCTGGAAACACCATATATTTT,CASSLNRDSFSGNTIYF,TRBJ1-3,NA,TRBV19,NA
TGTGCCAGCAGCTTTGGCGGGAGGAACTACAATGAGCAGTTCTTC,CASSFGGRNYNEQFF,TRBJ2-1,TRBD2,TRBV11-2,many